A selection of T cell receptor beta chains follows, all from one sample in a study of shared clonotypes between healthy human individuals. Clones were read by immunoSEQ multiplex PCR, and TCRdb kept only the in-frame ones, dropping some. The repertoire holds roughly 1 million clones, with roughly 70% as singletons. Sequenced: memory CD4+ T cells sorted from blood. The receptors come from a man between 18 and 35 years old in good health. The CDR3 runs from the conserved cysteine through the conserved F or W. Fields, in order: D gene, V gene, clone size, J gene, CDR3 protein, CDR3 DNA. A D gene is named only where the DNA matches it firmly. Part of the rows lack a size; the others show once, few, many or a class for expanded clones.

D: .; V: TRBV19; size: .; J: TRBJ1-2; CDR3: CASSNPPGTLYNYGYTF; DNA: TGTGCCAGTAGTAATCCTCCCGGGACACTTTATAACTATGGCTACACCTTC
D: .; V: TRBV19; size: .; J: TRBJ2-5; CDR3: CASSIRTPIKETQYF; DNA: TGTGCCAGTAGTATAAGGACCCCCATCAAAGAGACCCAGTACTTC
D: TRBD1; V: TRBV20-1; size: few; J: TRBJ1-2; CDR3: CSAGDRERYTF; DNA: TGCAGTGCTGGGGACAGGGAGCGCTACACCTTC
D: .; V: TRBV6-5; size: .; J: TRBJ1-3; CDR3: CASSSTGHLSGNTIYF; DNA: TGTGCCAGCAGTTCGACAGGACACCTCTCTGGAAACACCATATATTTT
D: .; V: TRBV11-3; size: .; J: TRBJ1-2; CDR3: CASSASGVGYTF; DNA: TGTGCCAGCAGCGCGTCGGGAGTGGGCTACACCTTC
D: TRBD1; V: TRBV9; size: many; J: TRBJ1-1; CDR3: CASSARAGGNEAFF; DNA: TGTGCCAGCAGCGCTAGGGCAGGGGGGAATGAAGCTTTCTTT
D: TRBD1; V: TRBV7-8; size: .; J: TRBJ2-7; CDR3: CASSLRDSLYEQYF; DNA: TGTGCCAGCAGCCTCCGGGACAGTCTCTACGAGCAGTACTTC
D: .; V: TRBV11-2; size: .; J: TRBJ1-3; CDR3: CASSSAGNTIYF; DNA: TGTGCCAGCAGCTCCGCCGGAAACACCATATATTTT
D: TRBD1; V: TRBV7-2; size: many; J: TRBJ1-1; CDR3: CASSSTGGASEAFF; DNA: TGTGCCAGCAGCTCGACAGGGGGCGCGTCTGAAGCTTTCTTT
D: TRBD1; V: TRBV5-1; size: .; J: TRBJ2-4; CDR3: CASSLQGEVGNIQYF; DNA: TGCGCCAGCAGCTTACAGGGGGAAGTTGGGAACATTCAGTACTTC
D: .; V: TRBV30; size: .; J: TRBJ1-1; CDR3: CAWSVGGNIEAFF; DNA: TGTGCCTGGAGTGTTGGTGGAAACATTGAAGCTTTCTTT
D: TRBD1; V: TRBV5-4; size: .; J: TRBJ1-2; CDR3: CASSMTGNYGYTF; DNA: TGTGCCAGCAGCATGACAGGGAACTATGGCTACACCTTC
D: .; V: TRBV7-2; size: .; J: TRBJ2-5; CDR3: CASSRNQPSSGETQYF; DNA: TGTGCCAGCAGCCGAAATCAGCCTAGTTCCGGGGAGACCCAGTACTTC
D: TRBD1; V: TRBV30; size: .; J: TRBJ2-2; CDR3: CASDRGKWRELFF; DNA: TGTGCCTCCGACAGGGGAAAGTGGCGGGAGCTGTTTTTT
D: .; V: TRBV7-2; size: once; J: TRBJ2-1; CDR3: CASSFTGWNEQFF; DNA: TGTGCCAGCAGCTTCACAGGGTGGAATGAGCAGTTCTTC
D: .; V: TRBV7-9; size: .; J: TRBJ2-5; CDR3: CASSRGTSSEETQYF; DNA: TGTGCCAGCAGCCGAGGGACGTCCTCGGAGGAGACCCAGTACTTC
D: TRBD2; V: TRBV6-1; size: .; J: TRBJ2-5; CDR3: CASSGAGGLGQQTQYF; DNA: TGTGCCAGCAGTGGTGCGGGGGGGCTGGGACAACAGACCCAGTACTTC
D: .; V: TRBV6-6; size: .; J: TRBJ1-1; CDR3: CASGGKATEAFF; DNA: TGTGCCAGCGGTGGAAAGGCCACTGAAGCTTTCTTT
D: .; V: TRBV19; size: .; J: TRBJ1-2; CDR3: CASSLQDNYGYTF; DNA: TGTGCCAGTAGCCTCCAGGATAACTATGGCTACACCTTC
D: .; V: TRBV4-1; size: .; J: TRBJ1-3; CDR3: CASSQVGGAPSGNTIYF; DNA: TGCGCCAGCAGCCAAGTTGGGGGGGCCCCCTCTGGAAACACCATATATTTT
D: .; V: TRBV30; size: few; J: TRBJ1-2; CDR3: CAGHRILNNYTF; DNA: TGTGCCGGGCACAGGATTCTTAATAACTACACCTTC
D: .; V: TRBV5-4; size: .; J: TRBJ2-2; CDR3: CASSFPEAGELFF; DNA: TGTGCCAGCAGTTTTCCGGAAGCCGGGGAGCTGTTTTTT
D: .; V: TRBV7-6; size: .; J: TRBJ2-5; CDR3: CASSLRQETQYF; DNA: TGTGCCAGCAGCTTACGTCAAGAGACCCAGTACTTC
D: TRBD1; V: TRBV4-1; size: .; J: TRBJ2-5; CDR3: CASSPRDRGSGETQYF; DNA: TGCGCCAGCAGCCCCCGGGACAGGGGGTCTGGGGAGACCCAGTACTTC
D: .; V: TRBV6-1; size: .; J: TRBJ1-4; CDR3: CASSGQPGEKLFF; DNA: TGTGCCAGCAGTGGACAGCCAGGGGAAAAACTGTTTTTT
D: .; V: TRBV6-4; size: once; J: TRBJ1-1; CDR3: CASSDSLPEAFF; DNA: TGTGCCAGCAGTGACTCTTTGCCTGAAGCTTTCTTT
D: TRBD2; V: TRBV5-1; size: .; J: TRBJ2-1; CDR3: CASSAPGTSGVNEQFF; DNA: TGCGCCAGCAGCGCCCCCGGGACTAGCGGCGTCAATGAGCAGTTCTTC
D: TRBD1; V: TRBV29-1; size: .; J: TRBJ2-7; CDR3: CSVDGQGNEQYF; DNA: TGCAGCGTTGACGGACAGGGGAACGAGCAGTACTTC
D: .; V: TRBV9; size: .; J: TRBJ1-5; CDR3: CASSVGLNQPQHF; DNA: TGTGCCAGCAGCGTAGGACTAAATCAGCCCCAGCATTTT
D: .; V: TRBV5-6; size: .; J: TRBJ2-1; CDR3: CASSRPPVSSEQFF; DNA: TGTGCCAGCAGCAGGCCCCCGGTGAGTAGTGAGCAGTTCTTC
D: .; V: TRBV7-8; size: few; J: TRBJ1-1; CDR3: CASSPKLGAFF; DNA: TGTGCCAGCAGTCCAAAGTTGGGAGCTTTCTTT
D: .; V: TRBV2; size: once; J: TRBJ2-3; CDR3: CASRRASHTDTQYF; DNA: TGTGCCAGCAGGAGAGCTTCCCACACAGATACGCAGTATTTT
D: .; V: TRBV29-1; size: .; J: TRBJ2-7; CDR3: CSASGGGGYEQYF; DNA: TGCAGCGCGTCGGGAGGGGGCGGCTACGAGCAGTACTTC
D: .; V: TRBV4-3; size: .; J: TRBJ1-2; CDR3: CASSQDQGQGYGYTF; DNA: TGCGCCAGCAGCCAAGATCAGGGACAAGGCTATGGCTACACCTTC
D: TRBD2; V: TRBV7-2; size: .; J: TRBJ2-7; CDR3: CASSPMVGLAGVGQYF; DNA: TGTGCCAGCAGCCCGATGGTGGGACTAGCGGGAGTGGGGCAGTACTTC
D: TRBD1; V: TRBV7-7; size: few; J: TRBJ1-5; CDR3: CASSLAGTENQPQHF; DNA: TGTGCTAGCAGCTTAGCCGGGACAGAGAATCAGCCCCAGCATTTT
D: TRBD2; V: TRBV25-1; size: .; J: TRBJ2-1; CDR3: CASSRGGAYNEQFF; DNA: TGTGCCAGCAGCCGGGGGGGAGCCTACAATGAGCAGTTCTTC
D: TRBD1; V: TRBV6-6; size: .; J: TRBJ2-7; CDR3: CASSYRDRGSYEQYF; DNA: TGTGCCAGCAGTTATAGGGACAGGGGATCCTACGAGCAGTACTTC
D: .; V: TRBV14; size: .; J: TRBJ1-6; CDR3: CASSQVGLRAPLHF; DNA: TGTGCCAGCAGCCAAGTGGGGCTTCGGGCACCCCTCCACTTT
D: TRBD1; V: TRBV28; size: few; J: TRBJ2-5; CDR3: CASKSPFDRAEETQYF; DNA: TGTGCCAGCAAATCCCCGTTCGACAGGGCTGAAGAGACCCAGTACTTC
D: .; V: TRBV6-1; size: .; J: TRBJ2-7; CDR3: CASSENGYAEFYEQYF; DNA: TGTGCCAGCAGTGAAAACGGTTATGCGGAGTTCTACGAGCAGTACTTC
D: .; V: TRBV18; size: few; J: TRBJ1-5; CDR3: CASSPMGGSNQPQHF; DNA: TGTGCCAGCTCACCAATGGGGGGGAGCAATCAGCCCCAGCATTTT
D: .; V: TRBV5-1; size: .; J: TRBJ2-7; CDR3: CASSLYEGPYEQYF; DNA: TGCGCCAGCAGCTTGTACGAGGGGCCCTACGAGCAGTACTTC
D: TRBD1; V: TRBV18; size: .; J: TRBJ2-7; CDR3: CASSPGTGLYEQYF; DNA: TGTGCCAGCTCACCCGGGACAGGTCTGTACGAGCAGTACTTC
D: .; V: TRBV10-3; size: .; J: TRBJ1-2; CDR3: CAISEPDGYTF; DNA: TGTGCCATCAGTGAGCCGGATGGCTACACCTTC
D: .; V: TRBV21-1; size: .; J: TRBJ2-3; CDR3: CARERGGTDTQYF; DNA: TGTGCCAGGGAGCGGGGGGGCACAGATACGCAGTATTTT
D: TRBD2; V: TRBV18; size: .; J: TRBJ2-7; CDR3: CASSPPASGTAYEQYF; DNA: TGTGCCAGCTCACCACCCGCTAGCGGGACAGCTTACGAGCAGTACTTC
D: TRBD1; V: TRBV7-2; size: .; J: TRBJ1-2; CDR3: CASSPDRGYFDYGYTF; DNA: TGTGCCAGCAGCCCCGACAGGGGTTACTTCGACTATGGCTACACCTTC
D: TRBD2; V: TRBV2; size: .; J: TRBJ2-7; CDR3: CASSEARRELLYEQYF; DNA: TGTGCCAGCAGTGAAGCGCGGCGGGAGCTATTGTACGAGCAGTACTTC
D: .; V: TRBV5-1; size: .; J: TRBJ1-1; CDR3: CASSLIGNTEAFF; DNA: TGCGCCAGCAGCTTGATTGGGAACACTGAAGCTTTCTTT
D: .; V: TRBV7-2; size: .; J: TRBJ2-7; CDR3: CASSPRTTDEQYF; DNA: TGTGCCAGCAGCCCCCGGACTACGGACGAGCAGTACTTC
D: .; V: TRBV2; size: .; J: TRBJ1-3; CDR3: CASTSSGNTIYF; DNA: TGTGCCAGCACGAGCTCTGGAAACACCATATATTTT
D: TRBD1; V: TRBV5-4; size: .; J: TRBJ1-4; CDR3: CASNRQGLDEKLFF; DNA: TGTGCCAGCAACCGACAGGGGTTAGATGAAAAACTGTTTTTT